This is a list of T cell receptor beta chains from one sample in a study of T-cell reconstitution after alpha-beta-depleted transplantation in children. Each CDR3 protein gets one entry after TCRdb re-called the PCR reads with MiXCR. The sample consists of approximately 99,000 distinct CDR3 sequences, roughly 6.1% of them appearing once. The sample here was PBMCs, mostly from graft donor cells, taken 360 days after TCRalphabeta/CD19-depleted stem cell transplant. The source of these receptors is a male patient aged 2-10 years who had a stem cell transplant for acute lymphoblastic leukemia, so the T cells may come from the graft donor. The CDR3 runs from the conserved cysteine through the conserved F or W. Fields, in order: D gene, J gene, V gene, clone size, CDR3 protein, CDR3 DNA. D genes are given only for firm matches. Each size is once, few or many counts, or a class when the clone is expanded.

d_gene: NA; j_gene: TRBJ1-2; v_gene: TRBV10-3; abundance: many; CDR3aa: CAISNPKGRGRYYTF; CDR3nt: TGTGCCATCAGTAACCCCAAGGGCAGGGGTAGATACTACACCTTC
d_gene: NA; j_gene: TRBJ2-1; v_gene: TRBV7-9; abundance: many; CDR3aa: CASSFDNQFF; CDR3nt: TGTGCCAGCAGCTTCGACAACCAGTTCTTC
d_gene: NA; j_gene: TRBJ2-1; v_gene: TRBV28; abundance: few; CDR3aa: CASSPRGGLYNEQFF; CDR3nt: TGTGCCAGCAGTCCCAGGGGGGGGCTTTACAATGAGCAGTTCTTC
d_gene: NA; j_gene: TRBJ2-7; v_gene: TRBV6-5; abundance: many; CDR3aa: CASSSPKDSSSYEQYF; CDR3nt: TGTGCCAGCAGTTCCCCCAAGGACAGCAGCTCCTACGAGCAGTACTTC
d_gene: NA; j_gene: TRBJ2-3; v_gene: TRBV11-1; abundance: many; CDR3aa: CASSLEALTDTQYF; CDR3nt: TGTGCCAGCAGCTTAGAGGCCTTGACAGATACGCAGTATTTT
d_gene: NA; j_gene: TRBJ2-5; v_gene: TRBV29-1; abundance: many; CDR3aa: CSVVGYPQETQYF; CDR3nt: TGCAGCGTTGTCGGATACCCCCAAGAGACCCAGTACTTC
d_gene: NA; j_gene: TRBJ1-2; v_gene: TRBV12-3/TRBV12-4; abundance: few; CDR3aa: CASSLMDGYTF; CDR3nt: TGTGCCAGCAGTTTAATGGATGGCTACACCTTC
d_gene: TRBD2; j_gene: TRBJ2-7; v_gene: TRBV20-1; abundance: many; CDR3aa: CSAVLAGEYEQYF; CDR3nt: TGCAGTGCCGTCCTAGCGGGAGAGTACGAGCAGTACTTC
d_gene: TRBD1; j_gene: TRBJ2-5; v_gene: TRBV7-9; abundance: many; CDR3aa: CASSSVYARQGARETQYF; CDR3nt: TGTGCCAGCAGCTCGGTGTATGCAAGACAGGGGGCGCGGGAGACCCAGTACTTC
d_gene: NA; j_gene: TRBJ1-1; v_gene: TRBV7-2; abundance: many; CDR3aa: CASSLERRPNTEAFF; CDR3nt: TGTGCCAGCAGCTTAGAGAGACGGCCGAACACTGAAGCTTTCTTT